This entry concerns a single TCR beta chain. This sample was included in a study of early T cells in non-severe SARS-CoV-2 infection. The overall study: With bulk RNA from unsorted whole blood as input, sequencing yielded unpaired chains.

The TCR library protocol attached unique molecular identifiers to the individual cDNA molecules. TCRdb ran MiXCR on the 5' RACE reads and lists one entry per CDR3 protein. The sample consists of tens of thousands of distinct CDR3 sequences, roughly an eighth of them appearing once. The junction had 5 bases not matched to a gene; V was cut back by 1 base and J by 3 bases. CDR3 size: 15 residues. The V gene's germline CDR1 is LGHNA and CDR2 YSLEER. Sequencing used whole blood, obtained at baseline. The clonotype was recovered from an adult who was a healthcare worker with PCR-confirmed SARS-CoV-2 infection or an uninfected control (not recorded which). The chain joins TRBV4-3 to TRBJ1-2, with 7 bases identical to TRBD1. CDR3 sequence reads: CASSQVRQGDYGYTF. CDR3 DNA sequence: TGCGCCAGCAGCCAAGTCCGGCAGGGGGACTATGGCTACACCTTC.